This T cell receptor beta chain comes out of a study of shared clonotypes between healthy human individuals. The CDR3 consists of 17 residues. The trim removed 0 bases at V and 3 bases at J, leaving 5 bases unmatched. The germline gives CDR1 SGHRS, CDR2 YFSETQ. The table came from immunoSEQ multiplex PCR; TCRdb's copy has only in-frame clones and leaves some out. Of about 2.4 million clones listed, roughly 92% are singletons. The chain links TRBV5-1 to TRBJ2-7; TRBD2 matches at 14 bases. What was sequenced was naive CD4+ T cells sorted from blood. Subset meaning: CD45RA+ positively selected. This TCR derives from a man aged 18 to 30 in good health. The CDR3 here is CASSLESGLAGDYEQYF. The CDR3 nucleotides read TGCGCCAGCAGCTTGGAGTCGGGACTAGCGGGAGACTACGAGCAGTACTTC.